This passage covers 14 T cell receptor beta chains from one sample sequenced in a study of T-cell memory formation after mild COVID-19. TCRdb fed the 5' RACE reads into MiXCR, producing one record per CDR3 protein. The sample yields around 450,000 distinct CDR3 sequences, more than 20% seen once. Specimen: PBMCs or a T cell subset sorted from them (not recorded which). These receptors were collected from an adult woman who had mild COVID-19 (a few samples of this study predate the infection). Cell type and time point are not known.

The table lists this clonotype with a few counts. The V and J genes are TRBV9 and TRBJ2-3, with D perhaps matching TRBD1 (6 bases). This CDR3 is 16 amino acids long. Trimming removed 3 bases at V and 0 bases at J, with 14 bases between. Germline V lookup: CDR1 SGDLS, CDR2 YYNGEE. The CDR3 reads CASSALQGLSTDTQYF. CDR3 DNA: TGTGCCAGCAGCGCACTACAGGGCCTTAGCACAGATACGCAGTATTTT.

V and J are TRBV6-5 and TRBJ1-4; D is possibly TRBD1 (5 bases). Germline-derived CDR1 and CDR2 are MNHEY and SVGAGI. CDR3 length: 15 amino acids. The germline V and J ends were trimmed by 6 bases and 3 bases, with 14 bases remaining between them. The CDR3, as DNA: TGTGCCAGCAGAAAAAGGGACCGCTCTAATGAAAAACTGTTTTTT. Translation gives CASRKRDRSNEKLFF.

The chain couples TRBV13 to TRBJ1-2; the match to TRBD1 covers 7 bases. The CDR3 has 14 amino acids. V lost 5 bases and J lost 8; bases outside the gene matches: 11. The germline gives CDR1 PRHDT, CDR2 FYEKMQ (reference sequence). The DNA for the CDR3 is TGTGCCAGCAGCCGACAGGGCTTTGGATCAGGCTACACCTTC. As protein: CASSRQGFGSGYTF.

This chain uses TRBV3-1 with TRBJ1-6; no definite D call. The CDR3 totals 16 residues. V was pared by 4 bases and J by 10 bases, with 20 bases between. Germline V CDR1 and CDR2: LGHDT, YNNKEL (reference sequence). Here the CDR3 DNA reads TGTGCCAGCAGCCCGAGGACGGGTTCTAACGCCTCACCCCTCCACTTT. Protein product: CASSPRTGSNASPLHF. Looking up the rest from reference TRBV3-1 and TRBJ1-6 gives the full variable domain: DTAVSQTPKYLVTQMGNDKSIKCEQNLGHDTMYWYKQDSKKFLKIMFSYNNKELIINETVPNRFSPKSPDKAHLNLHINSLELGDSAVYFCASSPRTGSNASPLHFGNGTRLTVT.

The chain combines TRBV7-2 with TRBJ1-5; TRBD1 is a possible D gene (5 bases). The V end lost 6 bases, the J end lost 3 bases, and 18 bases lay between the germline ends. Germline CDR1 is SGHTA and CDR2 is FQGNSA. The CDR3 runs 16 residues. The CDR3 loop reads CASSWGAPGINQPQHF. CDR3 nucleotides: TGTGCCAGCAGTTGGGGCGCCCCAGGGATCAATCAGCCCCAGCATTTT.

This chain uses TRBV5-4 with TRBJ2-3, with D perhaps TRBD1 or TRBD2 (5 bases each). With 7 bases removed from V and 1 base from J, the gap between germline ends came to 10 bases. Germline assignment: CDR1 SGHNT and CDR2 YYREEE (reference sequence). CDR3 length: 13 residues. This CDR3 reads CASSRDGTDTQYF. CDR3 DNA sequence: TGTGCCAGCTCCCGGGACGGCACAGATACGCAGTATTTT.

The genes are TRBV28 and TRBJ2-7; tentative D call: TRBD1 (6 bases). Germline CDR1 is MDHEN and CDR2 is SYDVKM. This CDR3 contains 14 residues. With 10 bases removed from V and 3 bases from J, the gap between germline ends came to 19 bases. Here the CDR3 reads CATEPQGFSYEQYF. DNA of the CDR3: TGTGCCACCGAACCACAGGGATTCAGCTACGAGCAGTACTTC.

This chain uses TRBV2 with TRBJ2-3; D tentatively fits TRBD1 or TRBD2 (5 bases each). V lost 5 bases and J lost 5, with 17 bases in between. Germline values: CDR1 SNHLY, CDR2 FYNNEI. The CDR3 length is 15 residues. The CDR3 sequence is CASSRDVRTGDTQYF. The CDR3 DNA follows: TGTGCCAGCAGTCGGGACGTCAGGACCGGAGATACGCAGTATTTT.

This clonotype was picked up a small number of times. J is TRBJ2-5 and V is TRBV7-8; no clear D gene. The germline CDR1 and CDR2 sequences are SGHVS and FQNEAQ. The CDR3 runs 15 residues. Trimming left V 6 bases short and J 1 base short, with 15 bases between. CDR3 region: CASSWFSTAQETQYF. DNA of the CDR3: TGTGCCAGCAGTTGGTTCTCCACGGCCCAAGAGACCCAGTACTTC. The full variable domain, with the rest looked up from reference TRBV7-8 and TRBJ2-5, is GAGVSQSPRYKVAKRGQDVALRCDPISGHVSLFWYQQALGQGPEFLTYFQNEAQLDKSGLPSDRFFAERPEGSVSTLKIQRTQQEDSAVYLCASSWFSTAQETQYFGPGTRLLVL.

This clonotype was counted between two and nine times. The V gene is TRBV12-3 or TRBV12-4, the J gene TRBJ2-1; D is uncertain. V shed 8 bases and J shed 6 bases, with 8 bases lying between them. This CDR3 is 11 amino acids long. In nucleotides, the CDR3 is TGTGCCAGCGGGGTGACCAATGAGCAGTTCTTC. This gives the protein CASGVTNEQFF.

V and J are TRBV6-1 and TRBJ1-5, with D perhaps TRBD1 (5 bases). This CDR3 is built from 13 residues. V shed 7 bases and J shed 5 bases, with 12 bases lying between them. From germline, CDR1 is MNHNS and CDR2 SASEGT. Here the CDR3 DNA reads TGTGCCAGCACTCGGACACCCGATCAGCCCCAGCATTTT. This codes for CASTRTPDQPQHF.

This clonotype occurred once. The V call is TRBV6-2 or TRBV6-3, the J call TRBJ1-5; 7 bases agree with TRBD1. Germline V gene lookup returns CDR1 MNHEY and CDR2 SVGEGT. The CDR3 sequence is 14 residues long. The trim removed 6 bases at V and 5 bases at J, leaving 7 bases unmatched. In DNA form, the CDR3 reads TGTGCCAGCAGACCACAGGGGTCGGATCAGCCCCAGCATTTT. Its protein is CASRPQGSDQPQHF.

This clonotype was detected a few times. The chain recombines TRBV12-3 or TRBV12-4 with TRBJ2-1; 10 bases agree with TRBD2. V shed 6 bases, J shed 6 bases, and the junction held 14 bases outside the gene matches. The CDR3 runs 17 residues. In DNA form, the CDR3 reads TGTGCCAGCAGGTCCCTAGCGGGAGTAGCGAGGAGCAATGAGCAGTTCTTC. Translation gives CASRSLAGVARSNEQFF.

In its sample, this clonotype was seen a few times. CDR3 nucleotides: TGTGCCAGCACCGGTCTGGGCGGAGATACGCAGTATTTT. This translates into CASTGLGGDTQYF. The chain combines TRBV7-9 with TRBJ2-3; D is uncertain. CDR1 is SEHNR, CDR2 FQNEAQ, per germline (reference sequence). Between the trimmed V and J ends, which lost 7 bases and 5 bases, there was a span of 13 bases. The CDR3 consists of 13 residues. The full variable domain, in which reference TRBV7-9 and TRBJ2-3 provide the parts outside the CDR3, is DTGVSQNPRHKITKRGQNVTFRCDPISEHNRLYWYRQTLGQGPEFLTYFQNEAQLEKSRLLSDRFSAERPKGSFSTLEIQRTEQGDSAMYLCASTGLGGDTQYFGPGTRLTVL.